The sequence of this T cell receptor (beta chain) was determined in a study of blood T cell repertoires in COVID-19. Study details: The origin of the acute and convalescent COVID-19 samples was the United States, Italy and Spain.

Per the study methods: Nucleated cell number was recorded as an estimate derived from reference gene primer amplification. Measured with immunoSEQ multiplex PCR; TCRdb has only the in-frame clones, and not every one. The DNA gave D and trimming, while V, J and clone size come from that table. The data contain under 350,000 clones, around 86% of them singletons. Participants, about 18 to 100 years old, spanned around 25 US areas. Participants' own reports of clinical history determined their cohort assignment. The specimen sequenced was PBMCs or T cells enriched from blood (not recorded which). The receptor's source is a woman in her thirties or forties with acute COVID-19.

In nucleotides, the CDR3 is TGTGCCAGCAGCCTGGCAGGGTCGGGCACTGAAGCTTTCTTT. It is translated as CASSLAGSGTEAFF. The rearrangement joins TRBV3-1 (or the pseudogene TRBV3-2) to TRBJ1-1; D perhaps matches TRBD1 (5 bases). Germline V lookup: CDR1 LGHDT, CDR2 YNNKEL (reference sequence). Trimming cost V 4 bases and J 4 bases, with 13 bases left between them. The CDR3 totals 14 residues.